This T cell receptor (beta chain) comes out of a study of T cell responses to AZD1222 COVID-19 vaccine. This CDR3 spans 12 amino acids. Germline CDR1 reads MGHDK; CDR2 reads SYGVNS. V was trimmed by 3 bases and J by 4 bases, leaving 6 bases between them. Clones were read by immunoSEQ multiplex PCR, and TCRdb kept only the in-frame ones, dropping some. Among approximately 150,000 clones listed, roughly 87% were seen once. The sequencing used peripheral blood, collected 28 days after the second AZD1222 dose. The TCR comes from an adult who received the AZD1222 COVID-19 vaccine. This chain uses TRBV25-1 with TRBJ2-5; no clear D gene. This CDR3 reads CASSDGGETQYF. As DNA, the CDR3 is TGTGCCAGCAGTGACGGTGGAGAGACCCAGTACTTC.